This T cell receptor (beta chain) was recovered during a study of response to subunit inactivated influenza vaccine. About this clonotype itself: Its antigen is not known.

Study observations and caveats: Each seasonal influenza vaccination, the authors suggested, recruits few new T cells.

The CDR3 has 16 amino acids. CDR1 and CDR2 from the germline V gene are SGDLS and YYNGEE. Germline trimming cut 0 bases from V and 3 bases from J; bases unmatched to any gene: 5. TCRdb reprocessed the RT-PCR reads with MiXCR, giving one entry per CDR3 protein. The repertoire has 400,000 to 650,000 distinct CDR3 sequences, about 7.2% of them found once; the top ten carry around 13%. The starting material was PBMCs from blood, obtained less than 30 months after vaccination. The rearrangement links TRBV9 to TRBJ2-7, with 11 positions matching TRBD2. The clonotype was recovered from a man aged 50 to 69 who received an inactivated influenza vaccine. For the CDR3, the DNA is TGTGCCAGCAGCGTAGGGGCTAGCGGGGGGTACTACGAGCAGTACTTC. Protein sequence: CASSVGASGGYYEQYF.